These 28 T cell receptor beta chains came from one sample sequenced in a study of beta chain features in type 1 diabetes. Every isolated RNA sample was fully reverse transcribed, so sequencing captured expressed TCRB transcripts. This table comes from immunoSEQ multiplex PCR, and its TCRdb copy is limited to in-frame clones, with some not included. Of some 360,000 clones in the sample, around 19% were seen once. The sample consisted of naive CD4+ T cells from blood. The receptors were sampled from a woman younger than 35 in good health.

This chain links TRBV28 with TRBJ1-2; D not resolved. Germline loops: CDR1 MDHEN, CDR2 SYDVKM. The CDR3 is 14 amino acids. The V gene lost 5 bases and the J gene lost 4 bases, with 14 bases spanning the gap. The CDR3 DNA sequence: TGTGCCAGCAGTCAAGATACGGTTCTCTATGGCTACACCTTC. Translation gives CASSQDTVLYGYTF.

J is TRBJ2-1 and V is TRBV30; 9 positions match TRBD2. V was clipped by 2 bases and J by 6 bases; unmatched bases: 8. The germline V gene encodes CDR1 GTSNPN and CDR2 SVGIG (reference sequence). This CDR3 has 15 residues. Here the CDR3 DNA reads TGTGCCTGGAGTATAGGACTAGCGAACTCCAATGAGCAGTTCTTC. This translates into CAWSIGLANSNEQFF.

This chain links TRBV7-3 with TRBJ2-3; the D gene is possibly TRBD2 (6 bases). Trimming pared 1 base from V and 3 bases from J, leaving 11 bases between. CDR1 and CDR2 (germline): SGHTA, FQGTGA. CDR3 length: 15 amino acids. In DNA, the CDR3 is TGTGCCAGCAGCTTAAGCGGGGTTAGGACAGATACGCAGTATTTT. This gives the protein CASSLSGVRTDTQYF.

This clone was picked up a small number of times. The rearrangement joins TRBV25-1 to TRBJ2-3, with 11 positions matching TRBD1. The CDR3 sequence is 17 residues long. J gave up 8 bases and V 4 bases, and 14 bases lay outside the gene matches. Germline lookup yields CDR1 MGHDK and CDR2 SYGVNS. The CDR3 nucleotides are TGTGCCAGCAGTGCAAAACGGGACAGGGGGGATGACGGTACGCAGTATTTT. Translated: CASSAKRDRGDDGTQYF.

This clone was counted between two and nine times. The chain is built from TRBV7-9 and TRBJ2-1; 10 positions agree with TRBD1. Germline values: CDR1 SEHNR, CDR2 FQNEAQ (reference sequence). With V trimmed by 5 bases and J by 5 bases, 3 bases remained unmatched. The length of the CDR3 is 14 residues. The CDR3 reads CASSEGTGDNEQFF. The CDR3 DNA sequence: TGTGCCAGCAGCGAGGGGACAGGGGACAATGAGCAGTTCTTC.

This clone has only a few counts. V is TRBV27 and J is TRBJ2-1; D gene uncertain. Germline V gives CDR1 MNHEY, CDR2 SMNVEV (reference sequence). Between the trimmed V and J ends, which lost 9 bases and 8 bases, there was a span of 17 bases. The CDR3 is 13 amino acids. Here the CDR3 reads CASPGAIIHEQFF. The CDR3 region has the DNA TGTGCCAGTCCCGGAGCTATTATCCATGAGCAGTTCTTC.

In its sample, this clone was seen a few times. The chain uses TRBV7-9 and TRBJ1-5; possible D gene TRBD1, 5 bases. Looked up from germline, CDR1 is SEHNR and CDR2 is FQNEAQ (reference sequence). The CDR3 length is 14 residues. Between the trimmed V and J ends, which lost 1 base and 10 bases, there was a span of 14 bases. The CDR3 region has the DNA TGTGCCAGCAGCTTAGGTGGTCAGGGTCACCCCCAGCATTTT. This sequence encodes CASSLGGQGHPQHF. Together with reference TRBV7-9 and TRBJ1-5, the CDR3 gives the full variable domain: DTGVSQNPRHKITKRGQNVTFRCDPISEHNRLYWYRQTLGQGPEFLTYFQNEAQLEKSRLLSDRFSAERPKGSFSTLEIQRTEQGDSAMYLCASSLGGQGHPQHFGDGTRLSIL.

In this sample, this clone turned up a few times. This chain links TRBV30 with TRBJ2-7; possible D gene TRBD1, 6 bases. V was clipped by 3 bases and J by 0 bases, with 12 bases between them. This CDR3 spans 14 amino acids. Germline assignment: CDR1 GTSNPN and CDR2 SVGIG (reference sequence). Here the CDR3 reads CAWRQSGDSYEQYF. CDR3 sequence (DNA): TGTGCCTGGAGGCAGTCAGGGGACTCCTACGAGCAGTACTTC.

This sequence joins TRBV12-5 and TRBJ2-5; no firm D call. The CDR3 covers 13 residues. Germline assignment: CDR1 LGHNT and CDR2 FRNRAP. With 3 bases removed from V and 7 bases from J, the gap between germline ends came to 12 bases. The CDR3 DNA reads TGTGCTAGTGGTTTTCCCGCTGCAGGGACCCAGTACTTC. Its translation: CASGFPAAGTQYF.

The chain is built from TRBV18 and TRBJ1-2; TRBD1 agrees at 7 bases. Germline V gene data show CDR1 as KGHSH and CDR2 as LQKENI. CDR3 size: 15 residues. V dropped 3 bases and J dropped 4; count of bases not matched to a gene: 8. The CDR3 region is CASSPTDRVLYGYTF. The CDR3 DNA reads TGTGCCAGCTCACCCACCGACAGGGTTCTCTATGGCTACACCTTC.

The J gene is TRBJ1-2, the V gene TRBV2; no clear D gene. V gave up 4 bases and J gave up 4 bases, with 13 bases separating them. Germline CDR1 and CDR2: SNHLY and FYNNEI. The CDR3 consists of 14 residues. The CDR3 sequence is CASSAPTRSYGYTF. For the CDR3, the DNA is TGTGCCAGCAGTGCGCCAACACGGAGCTATGGCTACACCTTC.

This clone has just a few counts. The chain has TRBV2 and TRBJ1-2; 11 nucleotides line up with TRBD1. Germline V gene lookup returns CDR1 SNHLY and CDR2 FYNNEI. The CDR3 consists of 13 residues. V lost 3 bases and J lost 6; bases outside the gene matches: 0. The chain's CDR3 is CASSEGQGDGYTF. Written as DNA, the CDR3 is TGTGCCAGCAGTGAGGGACAGGGGGATGGCTACACCTTC.

The J gene is TRBJ1-5, the V gene TRBV27; a possible D gene is TRBD1 (5 bases). Trimming stripped 5 bases from V and 6 bases from J, with 14 bases between. Germline CDR1 MNHEY, CDR2 SMNVEV (reference sequence). CDR3 length equals 14 residues. The CDR3 nucleotides read TGTGCCAGCAGTCAAGGACGGGGGTCTCAGCCCCAGCATTTT. This codes for CASSQGRGSQPQHF.

This clone has just one count. The V and J genes are TRBV5-1 and TRBJ2-7; TRBD1 matches 8 bases. V lost 4 bases and J lost 0; bases outside the gene matches: 3. CDR1 SGHRS and CDR2 YFSETQ come from the germline V gene. This CDR3 spans 14 amino acids. The CDR3 DNA follows: TGCGCCAGCAGCAGGGGACAGGACTCCTACGAGCAGTACTTC. It translates to CASSRGQDSYEQYF.

This clone was observed a handful of times. The chain links TRBV4-3 to TRBJ2-6, with D perhaps TRBD2 (6 bases). Trimming stripped 1 base from V and 2 bases from J, with 12 bases between. The length of the CDR3 is 17 residues. Germline V lookup: CDR1 LGHNA, CDR2 YSLEER. Here the CDR3 DNA reads TGCGCCAGCAGCCAAGGAATCAGGGAGGCTGGGGCCAACGTCCTGACTTTC. Protein sequence: CASSQGIREAGANVLTF.

The V gene is TRBV29-1, the J gene TRBJ2-3, with 7 bases fitting TRBD1. Germline V gene data show CDR1 as SQVTM and CDR2 as ANQGSEA. This CDR3 spans 13 amino acids. V shed 6 bases and J 4 bases; nucleotides not matched to a gene: 7. CDR3 residues: CSVRQGIADTQYF. The DNA for the CDR3 is TGCAGCGTCCGACAGGGTATAGCAGATACGCAGTATTTT.

A few counts support this clone. The J gene is TRBJ1-1, the V gene TRBV5-1; D is perhaps TRBD1 (6 bases). Germline V gene lookup returns CDR1 SGHRS and CDR2 YFSETQ. The ends were cut back, 0 bases at V and 4 bases at J, with 19 bases in the middle. The CDR3 extends over 17 amino acids. The CDR3 nucleotides read TGCGCCAGCAGCTTGGTTGAACTACAGGGTTTTGGCACTGAAGCTTTCTTT. The encoded protein is CASSLVELQGFGTEAFF.

This clone was seen a handful of times. This CDR3 reads CAWTREGAGSNQPQHF. The CDR3 DNA follows: TGTGCCTGGACACGAGAGGGGGCAGGTAGCAATCAGCCCCAGCATTTT. The V and J genes are TRBV30 and TRBJ1-5; 7 positions match TRBD1. Germline V gives CDR1 GTSNPN, CDR2 SVGIG (reference sequence). The CDR3 totals 16 residues. V shed 4 bases, J shed 0 bases, and the junction held 9 bases outside the gene matches.

The chain couples TRBV6-5 to TRBJ2-2, with TRBD1 matching over 10 bases. Trimming removed 3 bases from V and 6 bases from J; junction bases left unmatched: 4. This CDR3 is built from 15 residues. Germline V lookup: CDR1 MNHEY, CDR2 SVGAGI. CDR3 nucleotide sequence: TGTGCCAGCAGTTATGCAGGACAGGGGGCCGGGGAGCTGTTTTTT. It codes for CASSYAGQGAGELFF.

This clone has just a few counts. This chain connects TRBV29-1 to TRBJ2-2; D is undetermined. The CDR3 is 16 amino acids. CDR1 is SQVTM, CDR2 ANQGSEA, per germline. The V and J ends lost 7 bases and 4 bases respectively, with 22 bases between them. The CDR3 coding sequence is TGCAGCGCACGTCACGGGTCCCATTTGGCCACCGGGGAGCTGTTTTTT. This translates into CSARHGSHLATGELFF.

This rearrangement joins TRBV10-3 to TRBJ2-1, with a tentative D call TRBD1 (6 bases). CDR3 length: 12 residues. V was clipped by 6 bases and J by 10 bases, with 13 bases between them. Germline loops: CDR1 ENHRY, CDR2 SYGVKD. This chain's CDR3 is CAISTGIGEQFF. The CDR3 nucleotides read TGTGCCATCAGCACAGGGATTGGGGAGCAGTTCTTC.

A few counts support this clone. Other DNA sequences of this sample code for an identical CDR3. The chain recombines TRBV20-1 with TRBJ2-5; no firm D call. CDR3 length: 10 residues. CDR1 and CDR2 from the germline V gene are DFQATT and SNEGSKA (reference sequence). V lost 3 bases and J lost 5, with 4 bases in between. The DNA of the CDR3 is TGCAGTGCTAGTGAGGAGACCCAGTACTTC. This codes for CSASEETQYF.

This sequence joins TRBV5-4 and TRBJ2-1, with 11 bases aligning to TRBD2. Trimming took 3 bases from V and 4 from J; bases not matched to a gene: 6. The germline CDR1 and CDR2 sequences are SGHNT and YYREEE (reference sequence). CDR3 length: 16 amino acids. The CDR3 bases are TGTGCCAGCAGCTCGGCGGCTAGCGGGGGGTACAATGAGCAGTTCTTC. Amino acid sequence: CASSSAASGGYNEQFF.

The V call is TRBV29-1, the J call TRBJ2-5, with D unclear. CDR3 length: 13 residues. V lost 4 bases and J lost 2, with 11 bases in between. CDR1 is SQVTM and CDR2 is ANQGSEA in the germline V gene. The CDR3 region has the DNA TGCAGCGTTGCTGGCGGCGTGCAAGAGACCCAGTACTTC. Protein product: CSVAGGVQETQYF.

The J gene is TRBJ2-7, the V gene TRBV30; 10 bases are shared with TRBD1. The length of the CDR3 is 13 residues. The germline V gene has CDR1 GTSNPN and CDR2 SVGIG (reference sequence). V shed 3 bases and J 5 bases; nucleotides not matched to a gene: 4. CDR3 region: CAWRRDRGHEQYF. In DNA, the CDR3 is TGTGCCTGGAGACGGGACAGGGGACACGAGCAGTACTTC. Based on the CDR3 plus reference TRBV30 and TRBJ2-7, the full variable domain is SQTIHQWPATLVQPVGSPLSLECTVEGTSNPNLYWYRQAAGRGLQLLFYSVGIGQISSEVPQNLSASRPQDRQFILSSKKLLLSDSGFYLCAWRRDRGHEQYFGPGTRLTVT.

A few counts support this clone. The rearrangement joins TRBV30 to TRBJ1-2; D remains ambiguous. In germline, CDR1 is GTSNPN, CDR2 SVGIG (reference sequence). The V gene lost 0 bases and the J gene lost 2 bases, with 7 bases spanning the gap. The CDR3 consists of 13 residues. CDR3 sequence reads: CAWSVHLNYGYTF. The CDR3 bases are TGTGCCTGGAGTGTACACCTCAACTATGGCTACACCTTC.

This clone appeared a few times. The chain employs TRBV10-3 and TRBJ1-5; D perhaps matches TRBD1 (5 bases). CDR1 is ENHRY, CDR2 SYGVKD, per germline. With 0 bases removed from V and 2 bases from J, the gap between germline ends came to 14 bases. This CDR3 is built from 17 residues. CDR3 in DNA: TGTGCCATCAGTGAGTCGGCCGGGCAGGGCGGCAATCAGCCCCAGCATTTT. It translates to CAISESAGQGGNQPQHF.

This clone was seen a few times. Other DNA sequences in the same sample also yield this CDR3. This chain joins TRBV4-2 and TRBJ2-1; TRBD2 agrees at 8 bases. J lost 3 bases, V lost 1 base, and 2 bases had no gene match. Germline CDR1 reads LGHNA; CDR2 reads YNFKEQ. The CDR3 extends over 15 amino acids. CDR3 residues: CASSQGLASYNEQFF. The CDR3 DNA follows: TGTGCCAGCAGCCAAGGACTAGCGAGCTACAATGAGCAGTTCTTC.